Listed here are 8 T cell receptor beta chains from one sample, sequenced in a study of cytomegalovirus exposure and HLA in healthy donors. The PCR ran on 60 Vbeta and 13 Jbeta primers. The method was immunoSEQ multiplex PCR; TCRdb's version includes in-frame clones alone and lacks a portion of them. There are fewer than 250,000 clones in the sample; over 80% occur only once, and nearly 6% lies in the top ten. Sequencing input: PBMCs. The receptors were sampled from a man aged 40-49 years in good health and CMV-seropositive.

This clone was recorded a few times. This rearrangement joins TRBV27 to TRBJ1-1; 7 bases map to TRBD1. The CDR3 covers 14 residues. Germline trimming cut 2 bases from V and 6 bases from J; bases unmatched to any gene: 6. Per the germline V gene, CDR1 is MNHEY and CDR2 is SMNVEV (reference sequence). In DNA form, the CDR3 reads TGTGCCAGCAGTTTACAGGGGGGCTATCCTGAAGCTTTCTTT. The encoded protein is CASSLQGGYPEAFF.

The chain joins TRBV15 to TRBJ1-2, with 10 bases aligning to TRBD1. The CDR3 sequence is 13 residues long. With V trimmed by 5 bases and J by 8 bases, 5 bases remained unmatched. Germline CDR1 LNHNV, CDR2 YYDKDF (reference sequence). The CDR3 region is CATSGGTGEGYTF. In DNA form, the CDR3 reads TGTGCCACCAGCGGGGGGACAGGGGAAGGCTACACCTTC. The full variable domain, with the rest looked up from reference TRBV15 and TRBJ1-2, is DAMVIQNPRYQVTQFGKPVTLSCSQTLNHNVMYWYQQKSSQAPKLLFHYYDKDFNNEADTPDNFQSRRPNTSFCFLDIRSPGLGDTAMYLCATSGGTGEGYTFGSGTRLTVV.

This chain connects TRBV30 to TRBJ2-2, with a tentative D call TRBD1 (6 bases). Between the trimmed V and J ends, which lost 1 base and 0 bases, there was a span of 12 bases. CDR3 length: 16 residues. The germline CDR1 and CDR2 sequences are GTSNPN and SVGIG (reference sequence). The DNA for the CDR3 is TGTGCCTGGAGTGGGGTCAGGGGTTCGAACACCGGGGAGCTGTTTTTT. Translated: CAWSGVRGSNTGELFF.

The CDR3 reads CAISDGGTGQSPQHF. CDR3 DNA: TGTGCCATCAGTGATGGTGGGACAGGGCAATCGCCCCAGCATTTT. This chain links TRBV10-3 with TRBJ1-5; 9 bases map to TRBD1. V lost 3 bases and J lost 9; bases outside the gene matches: 9. Germline CDR1 ENHRY, CDR2 SYGVKD. The CDR3 has 15 residues.

The V call is TRBV19, the J call TRBJ1-5; no firm D call. This CDR3 contains 15 residues. Germline-derived CDR1 and CDR2 are LNHDA and SQIVND (reference sequence). The V and J ends lost 7 bases and 3 bases respectively, with 16 bases between them. CDR3: CASNFGFRNNQPQHF. The CDR3 bases are TGTGCCAGTAATTTTGGGTTCAGGAACAATCAGCCCCAGCATTTT. The entire variable domain, with the rest obtained from reference TRBV19 and TRBJ1-5, is as follows: DGGITQSPKYLFRKEGQNVTLSCEQNLNHDAMYWYRQDPGQGLRLIYYSQIVNDFQKGDIAEGYSVSREKKESFPLTVTSAQKNPTAFYLCASNFGFRNNQPQHFGDGTRLSIL.

This clone was found once. The chain has TRBV9 and TRBJ2-5, with 11 positions matching TRBD1. The germline CDR1 and CDR2 sequences are SGDLS and YYNGEE. Trimming took 0 bases from V and 4 from J; bases not matched to a gene: 8. This CDR3 spans 17 amino acids. As DNA, the CDR3 is TGTGCCAGCAGCGTAGGCTTGCTGGACAGGGGGCTAGAGACCCAGTACTTC. It specifies CASSVGLLDRGLETQYF.

The CDR3 loop reads CASSSITGDTEAFF. The CDR3 DNA follows: TGCGCCAGCAGCTCGATTACAGGGGACACTGAAGCTTTCTTT. The chain links TRBV5-1 to TRBJ1-1; 7 bases align to TRBD1. V lost 3 bases and J lost 3; bases outside the gene matches: 5. This CDR3 contains 14 residues. Germline V lookup: CDR1 SGHRS, CDR2 YFSETQ.

This chain links TRBV18 with TRBJ2-3; 8 bases map to TRBD2. CDR1 is KGHSH, CDR2 LQKENI, per germline. The CDR3 spans 15 residues. After removal of 3 bases from V and 4 bases from J, the junction contained 6 bases not matched to a gene. The CDR3 spells CASSPGLAHSDTQYF. The CDR3 nucleotides read TGTGCCAGCTCACCTGGACTAGCACACTCAGATACGCAGTATTTT.